This section outlines one T cell receptor (beta chain) sequence together with its context. This clonotype was seen repeatedly, ten times or more. Its antigen is still unknown. No base quality information exists; no much larger clone differs at one position. Germline trimming: 4 bases from V, 1 base from J; junction bases outside gene matches: 14. Reading from cysteine to phenylalanine, the CDR3 counts 17 amino acids. The kept DNA is CDR3 alone, 51 bases in frame from the first base. Sequences SQVTM (CDR1) and ANQGSEA (CDR2) are obtained from the germline V gene. The library was generated by multiplex PCR. This sample was sequenced with an Illumina HiSeq 4000. TCR beta libraries were built with iRepertoire HTBI primers and Arm-PCR amplification of CDR3 regions. Before sequencing, the PCR products underwent gel purification. The original pipeline was this. Gene usage analysis of CDR3 amino acid clonotypes used the 60 to 75 TRBV and around 14 TRBJ segments found across samples. COPE and FqMerger were used to merge the filtered high-quality paired reads into contigs. BLAST was used to align contigs to IMGT TRBV, TRBD and TRBJ reference genes, with CDR3 defined following IMGT. Any clonotype with a frequency above 0.1% was classified as a highly expanded clone. Shannon entropy was used to measure repertoire diversity, and the Gini coefficient was used to measure V-J evenness. Clonotypes shared by more than one individual were considered public. Using fastp at Q25 and MiXCR, TCRdb reprocessed the public reads and kept productive beta chains. Merged by CDR3 protein, the rows form single entries marked with the most common genes and DNA. TCRdb, not the authors, supplied the V and J calls. The sample data list about 420,000 distinct CDR3 sequences, and about a sixth of these were observed just once. The ten largest make up approximately 22% of the sample.

This record belongs to a study of regulatory T cells in long-lasting Graves disease (dated by TCRdb to about 2021). About the study as a whole: In the newly diagnosed Graves' disease group, patients had been taking antithyroid drugs for less than 3 months. Peripheral blood TCR sequencing and RNA sequencing compared persistent Graves' disease patients with newly diagnosed Graves' disease patients. The study was conducted in China and was registered as a clinical trial. TCR sequencing covered some 13 persistent and around 20 newly diagnosed Graves' disease patients, about 35 samples in total.

The intended sense of this specimen's time point label: newly diagnosed GD, antithyroid drugs for less than 3 months. For both TCR sequencing and RNA sequencing, RNA was extracted from PBMCs using TRIzol. Graves' disease was diagnosed according to American Thyroid Association guidelines. Patients were recruited from an endocrinology department in Xi'an, China. Each patient gave 7 to 9.5 milliliters of peripheral blood, collected in an EDTA anticoagulant tube. PBMCs were isolated by Ficoll Paque Plus density gradient separation without further T cell sorting. RNA quality was checked with an Agilent 2100 Bioanalyzer and agarose gel, and concentration with a NanoDrop 2000. Study-level results and caveats: Persistent disease showed preferential use of TRBV28, TRBJ1-2 and TRBJ2-5, whereas newly diagnosed disease favored TRBV20-1 and TRBJ2-1. Sequencing and analysis were limited to the TCR beta chain. Patients with persistent disease shared more public clonotypes (about 2,900) than newly diagnosed patients did (more than 900). Compared with newly diagnosed patients, persistent Graves' disease patients had lower TCR Shannon entropy and fewer highly expanded clones, which suggests clonal expansion. The small sample size was acknowledged by the authors as a limitation that may reduce accuracy. The study examined only peripheral blood because the primary lesion, thyroid tissue, could not be accessed.

Separately, the same data were catalogued under a study of T cells in Graves' hyperthyroidism and ophthalmopathy. The second publication reports: Stable Graves' hyperthyroidism was defined as no progression to ophthalmopathy during 18 months of follow-up. Hyperthyroidism patients were newly diagnosed, with disease duration under 2 months, and aged 18 to 65 years. Any patient with an uncontrolled infection, another autoimmune disease, pregnancy or lactation was excluded. Diagnoses relied on clinical symptoms, serum thyroxine and TRAb, thyroid ultrasound and orbital computed tomography. For the first round of RT-PCR on the TCR CDR3, the HTBI primer set was used together with the Qiagen OneStep RT-PCR kit. Blood samples also contained most of the expanded thyroid clonotypes (frequency above 0.001), which suggests that blood repertoires may reflect thyroid immune responses. A model built on a 13 V-J signature distinguished ophthalmopathy from stable hyperthyroidism, reaching about 89% sensitivity and under 84% specificity in cross-validation and 80%/75% in testing. In validation, progression to ophthalmopathy was predicted by the model with roughly 71% sensitivity and 72.22% specificity, a median of approximately 6.5 months before onset. A discovery cohort of about a hundred patients, roughly 45 with Graves' ophthalmopathy and approximately 57 with stable Graves' hyperthyroidism, was used to find distinguishing TCR V-J signatures. An independent validation cohort of around 19 hyperthyroidism patients and approximately 17 patients who later progressed to ophthalmopathy tested prospective prediction of ophthalmopathy. The roughly 100 discovery patients were randomly split 7:3 into training and test sets. Thyroid tissue and blood T-cell repertoires from six Graves' hyperthyroidism patients were also compared in the study. Once sampling was done, hyperthyroidism patients were given methimazole at a starting dose of 30 mg daily, whereas ophthalmopathy patients were given high-dose intravenous methylprednisolone. Libraries were constructed in a second round of multiplex PCR, after which size selection and purification were performed. Sequencing of the libraries was done on an Illumina HiSeq2000 using paired-end 100 bp reads. SOAPnuke was used to process the raw data, throwing out any read that contained adapters or uncalled bases, had a mean Phred below 15, or lacked an exact constant-primer or identifier match. COPE v1.2.5 was used to merge high-quality paired reads, and clonotypes were defined as unique nucleotide sequences. MiTCR v1.1 was used to align the clonotypes against IMGT TRBV, TRBD and TRBJ reference segments. Analysis was restricted to V-J combinations with a frequency above 0.0001, which covered just over 98% of repertoires. A TCS score was defined as the ratio between F50 (clonal expansion) and ExV (chaos), using BLOSUM62-based TCRdist between CDR3 peptides within each V-J. Welch's t-statistics and random forest reduced 514 V-J features to some 14, which were used in a naive Bayes classifier (R e1071). No statistical method was used to fix the sample size in advance, and group allocation was not hidden from the investigators. According to the paper, TCR Vbeta CDR3 sequencing was carried out on 135 peripheral blood samples, which came from 40 to 45 ophthalmopathy, around 75 hyperthyroidism and about 17 progressor patients.

The material was peripheral blood mononuclear cells (PBMCs), obtained at new diagnosis, from a patient treated with antithyroid drugs. The chain employs TRBV29-1 and TRBJ2-3; TRBD1 matches 7 bases in the middle. The clonotype was recovered from a woman aged 18 to 35 with Graves disease. Donor details come from another sample of the same person, matched by shared clones. The sequence in DNA is TGCAGCGTTGTAGGGATCCGGGACAGCCAACGCACAGATACGCAGTATTTT. This translates into CSVVGIRDSQRTDTQYF.